This T cell receptor beta chain was recorded in a study of a mutant IDH1 vaccine in newly diagnosed glioma. The wider study: The start of vaccination came 4-6 weeks after radiotherapy alone, or with temozolomide cycles. Sex distribution of treated patients was approximately 60% male and approximately 38% female; mean age was roughly 37 years. Earlier therapy was either radiotherapy, temozolomide, or both, and most got both.

Only in-frame clones appear in the TCRdb table, and some are missing; sequencing was by immunoSEQ multiplex PCR. Among 100,000 to 150,000 clones, around three quarters were seen once, and the ten largest hold 5.5%. Time point specified: week 11, during vaccination. A 20-mer mutant IDH1 peptide at 300 ug was injected subcutaneously with topical imiquimod. Donors harbored newly found WHO grade 3 or 4 IDH1-mutant, ATRX-lost astrocytomas. Regarding this clone: The antigen remains undetermined.

The clonotype originates from a man aged 35 to 55 with glioma. The specimen comprised PBMCs, sampled from a glioma patient whose treatment included an IDH1 peptide vaccine.

The DNA for the CDR3 is TGTGCCATCAGTGAGGACAGCCCCCTGCAGTTCTTC. Translation: CAISEDSPLQFF. This chain uses TRBV10-3 with TRBJ2-1; tentatively, D is TRBD1 (5 bases). The CDR3 loop spans 12 amino acids. The germline V gene has CDR1 ENHRY and CDR2 SYGVKD. Trimming pared 2 bases from V and 12 bases from J, leaving 11 bases between.